This T cell receptor beta chain was recorded in a study of monozygotic twins with inflammatory bowel disease. TCRdb reworked the 5' RACE reads into one entry per CDR3 protein, no DNA. The table lists a few hundred thousand distinct CDR3 sequences. Germline CDR1 reads SGHTA; CDR2 reads FQGNSA. The CDR3 consists of 15 residues. This TCR came from a human donor with ulcerative colitis or Crohn's disease, or a healthy co-twin of an affected twin (not recorded which). The chain has TRBV7-2 and TRBJ1-4; TCRdb's D call of TRBD1 is untestable without DNA. The sequenced material came from blood. CDR3 protein: CASSLAPRGNEKLFF.